Shown below are 4 T cell receptor beta chains from a single sample sequenced in a study of radiotherapy plus CTLA-4 blockade in lung cancer. Measured with immunoSEQ multiplex PCR; TCRdb has only the in-frame clones, and not every one. The data contain some 64,000 clones, 70% to 85% of them singletons. The sequencing here drew on peripheral blood, taken from a patient treated with radiotherapy plus ipilimumab. The receptors were sampled from a human donor with non-small cell lung cancer who had a complete response to radiotherapy plus ipilimumab.

V and J are TRBV11-3 and TRBJ2-1; D may be TRBD2 (6 bases). The length of the CDR3 is 19 residues. The V gene's germline CDR1 is SGHNT and CDR2 YENEEA. Trimming took off 1 base at V and 4 bases at J, with 23 bases between the two ends. The CDR3 nucleotides read TGTGCCAGCAGCTTAGCGGTCTTTGTACAGACTAGGAGTTACAATGAGCAGTTCTTC. Amino acids: CASSLAVFVQTRSYNEQFF.

The chain links TRBV7-2 to TRBJ1-1; no reliable D call. Deletions cut 1 base from V and 7 bases from J, with 4 bases between. Germline CDR1 reads SGHTA; CDR2 reads FQGNSA. CDR3 length equals 11 residues. The DNA of the CDR3 is TGTGCCAGCAGCTTAGACGGTGAAGCTTTCTTT. As protein: CASSLDGEAFF.

This sequence joins TRBV7-9 and TRBJ2-7; possible D gene TRBD1, 6 bases. V was shortened by 5 bases and J by 3 bases, with 11 bases between the two germline ends. This CDR3 contains 13 residues. CDR1 SEHNR and CDR2 FQNEAQ come from the germline V gene (reference sequence). In DNA, the CDR3 is TGTGCCAGCAGCCAAGACAGGATCTACGAGCAGTACTTC. Its protein product is CASSQDRIYEQYF.

The chain has TRBV29-1 and TRBJ1-2, with 7 bases aligning to TRBD1. V lost 0 bases and J lost 13; bases outside the gene matches: 11. Germline lookup yields CDR1 SQVTM and CDR2 ANQGSEA. The CDR3 has 13 residues. CDR3 sequence: CSVEEFKERGLTF. As DNA, the CDR3 is TGCAGCGTTGAAGAATTTAAAGAGAGGGGGCTCACCTTC. The full variable domain, rest sourced from reference TRBV29-1 and TRBJ1-2, is SAVISQKPSRDICQRGTSLTIQCQVDSQVTMMFWYRQQPGQSLTLIATANQGSEATYESGFVIDKFPISRPNLTFSTLTVSNMSPEDSSIYLCSVEEFKERGLTFGSGTRLTVV.